This TCR beta chain was captured in a study of PD-L1 blockade in urothelial cancer. Across the study: Males with bladder-origin urothelial cancer made up about 85% of the 29 patients. Enrolled patients had been treated previously with 0 to 3 chemotherapy regimens. Blood yielded a median of around 150,000 T cells per sample.

Sequencing was performed with immunoSEQ multiplex PCR; in TCRdb, only in-frame clones are kept and a portion is missing. The repertoire consists of about 37,000 clones, with over 65% occurring once and the leading ten covering roughly a sixth. Patient sample counts ranged from 1 to 8, pretreatment and on-treatment. V lost 5 bases and J lost 4, with 15 bases in between. Germline values: CDR1 MDHEN, CDR2 SYDVKM. The CDR3 contains 14 residues. The chain recombines TRBV28 with TRBJ2-7; D might be TRBD1 (5 bases). Sequences were derived from PBMCs, sampled around atezolizumab (anti-PD-L1) treatment. The receptor's source is a man aged 60 to 69 with urothelial cancer. The CDR3 DNA follows: TGTGCCAGCAGTACTCACAGGTTCCGTTACGAGCAGTACTTC. It yields the protein CASSTHRFRYEQYF.